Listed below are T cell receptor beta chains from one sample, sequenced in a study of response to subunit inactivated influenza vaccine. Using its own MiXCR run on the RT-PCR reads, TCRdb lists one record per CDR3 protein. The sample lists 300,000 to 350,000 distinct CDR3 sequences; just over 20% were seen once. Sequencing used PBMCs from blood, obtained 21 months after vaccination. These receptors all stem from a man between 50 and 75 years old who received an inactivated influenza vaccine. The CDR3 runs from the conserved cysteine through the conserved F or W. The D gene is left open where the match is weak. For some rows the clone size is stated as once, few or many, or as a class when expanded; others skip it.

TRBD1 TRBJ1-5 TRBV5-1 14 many CASSEGATNQPQHF TGCGCCAGCAGCGAGGGGGCTACCAATCAGCCCCAGCATTTT
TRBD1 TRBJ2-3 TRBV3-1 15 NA CASSQARTGPDTQYF TGTGCCAGCAGCCAAGCGAGGACAGGGCCGGATACGCAGTATTTT
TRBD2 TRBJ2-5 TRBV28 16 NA CASRSSGLAGVETQYF TGTGCCAGCAGGTCCTCGGGACTAGCGGGAGTAGAGACCCAGTACTTC
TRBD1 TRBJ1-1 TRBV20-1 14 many CSASGDRGDTEAFF TGCAGTGCTAGTGGGGACAGGGGGGACACTGAAGCTTTCTTT
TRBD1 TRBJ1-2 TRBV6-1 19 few CASSEVFVDRWPKDYGYTF TGTGCCAGCAGTGAAGTTTTTGTGGACAGGTGGCCTAAGGACTATGGCTACACCTTC
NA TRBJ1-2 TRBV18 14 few CASSPPGRIYGYTF TGTGCCAGCTCACCCCCGGGACGGATCTATGGCTACACCTTC
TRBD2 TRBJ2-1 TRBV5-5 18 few CASSLELAGGITYNEQFF TGTGCCAGCAGCTTGGAGCTAGCGGGGGGGATCACCTACAATGAGCAGTTCTTC
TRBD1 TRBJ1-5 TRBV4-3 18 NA CASSQDLDRGFSNQPQHF TGCGCCAGCAGCCAAGATCTTGACAGGGGATTCAGCAATCAGCCCCAGCATTTT
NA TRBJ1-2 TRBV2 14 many CASSKTGIYYGYTF TGTGCCAGCAGTAAAACAGGGATTTACTATGGCTACACCTTC
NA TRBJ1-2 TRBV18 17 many CASSPSVPGASNYGYTF TGTGCCAGCTCACCATCCGTGCCCGGGGCCTCTAACTATGGCTACACCTTC